These 9 T cell receptor beta chains share one sample of origin, sequenced in a study of blood T cell repertoires in COVID-19. TCRdb's copy holds only in-frame clones and misses some; the assay was immunoSEQ multiplex PCR. The table shows about 330,000 clones, with 87% occurring only once. The sequenced sample consisted of PBMCs or T cells enriched from blood (not recorded which). These receptors all stem from a woman in her 30s who had recovered from COVID-19.

This chain joins TRBV2 and TRBJ1-2; D is perhaps TRBD1 (5 bases). This CDR3 has 15 residues. Germline lookup yields CDR1 SNHLY and CDR2 FYNNEI. Trimming stripped 3 bases from V and 3 bases from J, with 14 bases between. This chain's CDR3 is CASSERGAFDYGYTF. CDR3 DNA sequence: TGTGCCAGCAGTGAGCGTGGGGCGTTCGACTATGGCTACACCTTC.

This chain's CDR3 is CASIKDRGGIQYF. CDR3 nucleotides: TGTGCCAGCATTAAAGACAGGGGTGGCATTCAGTACTTC. The gene calls are TRBV6-5 and TRBJ2-4; 8 bases are shared with TRBD1. The germline V gene has CDR1 MNHEY and CDR2 SVGAGI. V was pared by 7 bases and J by 9 bases, with 8 bases of the junction left unmatched. This CDR3 is 13 amino acids long.

The chain has TRBV12-5 and TRBJ2-3; 16 bases fit TRBD2. This CDR3 region has 17 residues. Germline lookup yields CDR1 LGHNT and CDR2 FRNRAP. Trimming cost V 7 bases and J 5 bases; bases outside gene matches: 9. CDR3 region: CASDQPGTSGGVDTQYF. The CDR3 nucleotides read TGTGCTAGTGACCAACCTGGGACTAGCGGGGGGGTAGATACGCAGTATTTT.

J is TRBJ2-7 and V is TRBV28; 10 nucleotides match TRBD1. The CDR3 has 14 amino acids. CDR1 and CDR2 (germline): MDHEN, SYDVKM. With V trimmed by 8 bases and J by 7 bases, 11 bases remained unmatched. The chain's CDR3 is CASVGGQGVDEQYF. As DNA, the CDR3 is TGTGCCAGCGTCGGCGGACAGGGGGTTGATGAGCAGTACTTC.

This chain joins TRBV4-3 and TRBJ2-6, with D possibly TRBD2 on 5 matching bases. The V and J ends lost 6 bases and 2 bases respectively, with 11 bases between them. This CDR3 has 15 residues. Germline V gene lookup returns CDR1 LGHNA and CDR2 YSLEER. In DNA form, the CDR3 reads TGCGCCAGCAGTTCCGGGGAAACTGGGGCCAACGTCCTGACTTTC. Translation: CASSSGETGANVLTF.

The rearrangement uses TRBV2 and TRBJ2-5; 11 bases agree with TRBD2. V shed 4 bases, J shed 4 bases, and the junction held 11 bases outside the gene matches. The CDR3 is 17 amino acids. Germline V gene sequence: CDR1 SNHLY, CDR2 FYNNEI. The CDR3 sequence: CASSVTSGGVFTETQYF. The CDR3 DNA is TGTGCCAGCAGTGTAACTAGCGGGGGCGTTTTCACAGAGACCCAGTACTTC.

The rearrangement joins TRBV28 to TRBJ2-7; TRBD1 aligns across 8 bases. With 4 bases clipped from V and 10 bases from J, the junction kept 3 bases outside the gene matches. Germline V lookup: CDR1 MDHEN, CDR2 SYDVKM. The CDR3 runs 11 residues. The CDR3 bases are TGTGCCAGCAGTTGGACAGGGAAACAGTACTTC. Its translation is CASSWTGKQYF.

This clone was counted only a few times. The chain carries TRBV4-2 and TRBJ1-6, with a possible D match to TRBD1 (6 bases). V lost 3 bases and J 10 bases, leaving 16 bases between the germline ends. Germline V gene lookup returns CDR1 LGHNA and CDR2 YNFKEQ. CDR3 size: 15 residues. CDR3 in amino acids: CASSQTREGESPLHF. CDR3 in DNA: TGTGCCAGCAGCCAGACTCGGGAGGGGGAATCACCCCTCCACTTT.

This chain links TRBV11-2 with TRBJ1-1, with 7 nucleotides matching TRBD1. CDR3 size: 15 residues. Per the germline V gene, CDR1 is SGHAT and CDR2 is FQNNGV. Losses at the gene ends were 0 bases for V and 4 bases for J; bases not matched to a gene: 5. This CDR3 reads CASSLDAGGVTEAFF. The CDR3 DNA sequence: TGTGCCAGCAGCTTAGATGCAGGGGGAGTCACTGAAGCTTTCTTT.